The clone carrying this T cell receptor (beta chain) was picked up a small number of times. Its target is unknown. The sample originates from a study of T-cell memory formation after mild COVID-19. TCRdb re-called the 5' RACE reads through MiXCR, storing one row per CDR3 protein. Here the sample spans about 290,000 distinct CDR3 sequences, around a sixth being singletons. General study results and limits: Specificity for SARS-CoV-2 was not confirmed among the second-wave clones peaking on day 37. Pre-infection memory held some responding clones, suggesting pre-existing cross-reactive T cells responded.

Looked up from germline, CDR1 is SQVTM and CDR2 is ANQGSEA. The CDR3 totals 14 residues. The ends were cut back, 6 bases at V and 4 bases at J, with 16 bases in the middle. The sequence came from a man between 18 and 35 years old who had mild COVID-19 (a few samples of this study predate the infection). Cell type and time point are not known. The chain links TRBV29-1 to TRBJ2-1, with D tentatively TRBD2 (6 bases). Specimen: PBMCs or a T cell subset sorted from them (not recorded which). This CDR3 is CSVRRGLRYNEQFF. As DNA, the CDR3 is TGCAGCGTCCGGAGGGGTCTTAGGTACAATGAGCAGTTCTTC.